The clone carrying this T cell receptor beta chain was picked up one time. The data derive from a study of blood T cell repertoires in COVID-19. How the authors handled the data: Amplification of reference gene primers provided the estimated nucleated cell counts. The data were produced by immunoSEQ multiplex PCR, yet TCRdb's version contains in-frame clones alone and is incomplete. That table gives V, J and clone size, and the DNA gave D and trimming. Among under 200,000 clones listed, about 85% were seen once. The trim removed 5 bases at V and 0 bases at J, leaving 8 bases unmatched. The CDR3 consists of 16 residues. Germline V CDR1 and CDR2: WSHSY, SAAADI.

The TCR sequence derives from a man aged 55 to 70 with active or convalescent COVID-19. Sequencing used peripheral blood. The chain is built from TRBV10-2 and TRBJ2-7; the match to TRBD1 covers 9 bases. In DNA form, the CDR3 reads TGCGCCAGCAGTCCTACAGGGGGCCCAAGCTCCTACGAGCAGTACTTC. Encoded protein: CASSPTGGPSSYEQYF.